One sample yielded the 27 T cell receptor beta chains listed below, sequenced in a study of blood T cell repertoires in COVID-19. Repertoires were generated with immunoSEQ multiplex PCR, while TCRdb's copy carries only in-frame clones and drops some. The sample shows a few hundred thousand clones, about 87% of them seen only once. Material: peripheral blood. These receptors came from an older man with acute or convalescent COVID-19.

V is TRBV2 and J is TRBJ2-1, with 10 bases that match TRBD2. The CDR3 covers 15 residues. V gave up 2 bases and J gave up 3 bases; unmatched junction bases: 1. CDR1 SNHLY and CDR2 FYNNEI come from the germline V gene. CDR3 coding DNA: TGTGCCAGCAGTGAATCTAGCGGGAGCTACAATGAGCAGTTCTTC. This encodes CASSESSGSYNEQFF.

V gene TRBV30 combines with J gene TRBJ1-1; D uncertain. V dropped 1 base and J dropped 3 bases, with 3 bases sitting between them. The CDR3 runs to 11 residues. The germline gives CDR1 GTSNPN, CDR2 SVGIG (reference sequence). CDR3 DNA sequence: TGTGCCTGGAGTGGAGACACTGAAGCTTTCTTT. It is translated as CAWSGDTEAFF.

CDR3 coding DNA: TGTGCCAGCAGTTTAGGCGGGAGGATGACGAATGAGCAGTTCTTC. Protein: CASSLGGRMTNEQFF. The rearrangement joins TRBV28 to TRBJ2-1, with 8 bases lining up with TRBD2. The length of the CDR3 is 15 residues. Germline V gene lookup returns CDR1 MDHEN and CDR2 SYDVKM. The junction had 7 bases not matched to a gene; V was cut back by 2 bases and J by 7 bases.

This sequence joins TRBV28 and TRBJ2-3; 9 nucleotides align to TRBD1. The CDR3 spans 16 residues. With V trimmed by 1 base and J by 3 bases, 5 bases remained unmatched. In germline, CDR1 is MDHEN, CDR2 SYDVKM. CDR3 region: CASSLFGTGSTDTQYF. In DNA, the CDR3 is TGTGCCAGCAGTTTATTTGGGACAGGGTCTACAGATACGCAGTATTTT.

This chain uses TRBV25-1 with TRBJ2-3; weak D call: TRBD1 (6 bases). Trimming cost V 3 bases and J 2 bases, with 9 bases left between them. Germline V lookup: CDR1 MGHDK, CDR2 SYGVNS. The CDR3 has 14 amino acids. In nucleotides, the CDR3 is TGTGCCAGCAGTGAGGGACACCTCACAGATACGCAGTATTTT. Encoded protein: CASSEGHLTDTQYF.

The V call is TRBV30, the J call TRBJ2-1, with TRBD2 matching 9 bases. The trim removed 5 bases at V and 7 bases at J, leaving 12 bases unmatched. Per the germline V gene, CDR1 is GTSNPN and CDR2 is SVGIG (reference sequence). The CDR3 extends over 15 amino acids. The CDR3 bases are TGTGCCTGGGGGATTCGACTAGCGGAGGGGAATGAGCAGTTCTTC. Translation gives CAWGIRLAEGNEQFF.

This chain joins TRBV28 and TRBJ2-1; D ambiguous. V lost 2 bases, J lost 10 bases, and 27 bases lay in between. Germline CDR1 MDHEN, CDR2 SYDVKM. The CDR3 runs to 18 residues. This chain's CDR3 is CASSLRRLDDPFGIEQFF. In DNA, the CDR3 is TGTGCCAGCAGTTTAAGGCGGCTGGATGATCCGTTCGGCATCGAGCAGTTCTTC.

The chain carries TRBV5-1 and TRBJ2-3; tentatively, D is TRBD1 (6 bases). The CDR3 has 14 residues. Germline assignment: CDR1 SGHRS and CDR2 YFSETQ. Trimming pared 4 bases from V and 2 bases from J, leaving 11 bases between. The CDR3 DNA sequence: TGCGCCAGCAGCGAGGACAGTACCACAGATACGCAGTATTTT. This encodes CASSEDSTTDTQYF.

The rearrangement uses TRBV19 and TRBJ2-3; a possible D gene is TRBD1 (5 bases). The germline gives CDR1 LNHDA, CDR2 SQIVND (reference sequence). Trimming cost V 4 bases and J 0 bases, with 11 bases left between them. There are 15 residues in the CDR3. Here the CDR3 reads CASSKGLESTDTQYF. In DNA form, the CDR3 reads TGTGCCAGTAGTAAGGGGCTCGAAAGCACAGATACGCAGTATTTT.

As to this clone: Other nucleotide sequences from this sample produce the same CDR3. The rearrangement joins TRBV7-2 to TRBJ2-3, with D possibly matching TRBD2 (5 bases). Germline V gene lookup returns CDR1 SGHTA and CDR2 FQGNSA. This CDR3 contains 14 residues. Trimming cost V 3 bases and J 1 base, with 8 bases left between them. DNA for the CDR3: TGTGCCAGCAGCTTGGCGGGTGGCACAGATACGCAGTATTTT. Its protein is CASSLAGGTDTQYF.

In nucleotides, the CDR3 is TGTGCCAGTAGCCCTCAGGGGGACAGAGCACTCCAGCCCCAGCATTTT. Residues: CASSPQGDRALQPQHF. J is TRBJ1-5 and V is TRBV19; 7 bases fit TRBD1. Germline values: CDR1 LNHDA, CDR2 SQIVND (reference sequence). CDR3 length: 16 amino acids. Trimming at V came to 6 bases and at J to 7 bases, leaving 15 bases not matched to a gene.

The CDR3 loop is CASSERGYSPLHF. As DNA, the CDR3 is TGTGCCAGCAGTGAACGCGGCTATTCACCCCTCCACTTT. The genes are TRBV6-1 and TRBJ1-6; no clear D. The CDR3 spans 13 residues. The ends were cut back, 2 bases at V and 8 bases at J, with 7 bases in the middle. CDR1 MNHNS and CDR2 SASEGT come from the germline V gene.

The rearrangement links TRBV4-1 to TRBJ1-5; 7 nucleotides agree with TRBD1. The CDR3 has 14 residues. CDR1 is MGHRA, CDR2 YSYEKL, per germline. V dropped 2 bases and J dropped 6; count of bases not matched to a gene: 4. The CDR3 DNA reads TGCGCCAGCAGCCAAACAGGGGTGGGTCAGCCCCAGCATTTT. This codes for CASSQTGVGQPQHF.

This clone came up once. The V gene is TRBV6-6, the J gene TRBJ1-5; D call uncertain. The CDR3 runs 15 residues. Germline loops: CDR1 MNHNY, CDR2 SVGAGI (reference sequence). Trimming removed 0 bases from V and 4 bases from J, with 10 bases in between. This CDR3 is CASSYSSAGNQPQHF. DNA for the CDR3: TGTGCCAGCAGTTACTCGTCGGCGGGGAATCAGCCCCAGCATTTT.

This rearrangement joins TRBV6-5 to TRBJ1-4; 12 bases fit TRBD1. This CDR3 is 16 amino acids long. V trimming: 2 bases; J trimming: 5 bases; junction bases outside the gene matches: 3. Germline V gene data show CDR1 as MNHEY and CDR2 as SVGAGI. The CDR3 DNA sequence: TGTGCCAGCAGTTACGGGACAGGGGGCGGGAATGAAAAACTGTTTTTT. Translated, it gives CASSYGTGGGNEKLFF.

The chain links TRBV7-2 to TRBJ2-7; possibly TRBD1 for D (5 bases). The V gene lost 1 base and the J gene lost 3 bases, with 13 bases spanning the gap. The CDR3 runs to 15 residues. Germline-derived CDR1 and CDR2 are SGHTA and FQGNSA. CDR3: CASSLGSTGYYEQYF. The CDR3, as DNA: TGTGCCAGCAGCTTAGGGTCAACAGGATACTACGAGCAGTACTTC.

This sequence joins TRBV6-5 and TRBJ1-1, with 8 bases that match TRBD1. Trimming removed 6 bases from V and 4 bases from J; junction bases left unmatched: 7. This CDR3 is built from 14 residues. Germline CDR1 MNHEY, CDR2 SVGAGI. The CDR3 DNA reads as TGTGCCAGCAGCTATGGACAGGGAATCACTGAAGCTTTCTTT. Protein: CASSYGQGITEAFF.

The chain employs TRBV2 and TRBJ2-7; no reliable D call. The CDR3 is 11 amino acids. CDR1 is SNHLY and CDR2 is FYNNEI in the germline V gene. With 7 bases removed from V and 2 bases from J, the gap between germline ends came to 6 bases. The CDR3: CASTDTYEQYF. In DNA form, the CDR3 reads TGTGCCAGCACTGACACCTACGAGCAGTACTTC.

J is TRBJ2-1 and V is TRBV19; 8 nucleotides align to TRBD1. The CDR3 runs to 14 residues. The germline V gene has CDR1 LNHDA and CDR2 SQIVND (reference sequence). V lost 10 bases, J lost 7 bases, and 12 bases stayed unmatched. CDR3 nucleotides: TGTGCCACCAAAGGACAGGGAGATCTGAATGAGCAGTTCTTC. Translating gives CATKGQGDLNEQFF.

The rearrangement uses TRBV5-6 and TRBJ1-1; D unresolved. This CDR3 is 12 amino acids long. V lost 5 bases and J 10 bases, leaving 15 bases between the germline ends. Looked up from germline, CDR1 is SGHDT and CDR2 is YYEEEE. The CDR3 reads CASSGRPLIAFF. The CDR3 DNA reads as TGTGCCAGCAGTGGGAGACCCTTGATAGCTTTCTTT. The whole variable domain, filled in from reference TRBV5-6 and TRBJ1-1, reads DAGVTQSPTHLIKTRGQQVTLRCSPKSGHDTVSWYQQALGQGPQFIFQYYEEEERQRGNFPDRFSGHQFPNYSSELNVNALLLGDSALYLCASSGRPLIAFFGQGTRLTVV.

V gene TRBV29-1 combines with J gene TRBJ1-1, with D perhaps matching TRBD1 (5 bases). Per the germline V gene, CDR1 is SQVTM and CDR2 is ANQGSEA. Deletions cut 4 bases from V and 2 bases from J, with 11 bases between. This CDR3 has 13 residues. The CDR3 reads CSVGRQRNTEAFF. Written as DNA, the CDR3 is TGCAGCGTTGGACGACAGAGAAACACTGAAGCTTTCTTT.

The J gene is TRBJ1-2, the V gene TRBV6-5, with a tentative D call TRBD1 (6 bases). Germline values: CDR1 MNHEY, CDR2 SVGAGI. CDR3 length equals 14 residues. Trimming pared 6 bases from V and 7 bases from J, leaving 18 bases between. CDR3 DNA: TGTGCCAGCAGCCCAAGTTTCGGACAGCTTGGCTACACCTTC. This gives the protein CASSPSFGQLGYTF.

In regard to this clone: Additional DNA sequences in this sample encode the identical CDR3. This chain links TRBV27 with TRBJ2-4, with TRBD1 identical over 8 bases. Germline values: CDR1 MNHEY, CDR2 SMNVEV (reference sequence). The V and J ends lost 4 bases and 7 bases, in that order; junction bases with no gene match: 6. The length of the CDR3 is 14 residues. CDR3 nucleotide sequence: TGTGCCAGCAGTTCCGGGACAGGTGGCAACATTCAGTACTTC. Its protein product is CASSSGTGGNIQYF.

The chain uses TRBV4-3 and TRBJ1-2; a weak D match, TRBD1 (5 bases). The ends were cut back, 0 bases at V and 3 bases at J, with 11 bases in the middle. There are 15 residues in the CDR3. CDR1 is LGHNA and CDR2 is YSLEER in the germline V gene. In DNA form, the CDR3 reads TGCGCCAGCAGCCAAGATACGGGGACTGACTATGGCTACACCTTC. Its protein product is CASSQDTGTDYGYTF.

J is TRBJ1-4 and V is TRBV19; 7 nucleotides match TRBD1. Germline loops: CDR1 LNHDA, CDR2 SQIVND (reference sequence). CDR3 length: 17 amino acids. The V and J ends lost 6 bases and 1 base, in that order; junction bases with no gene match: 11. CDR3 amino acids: CASSRTKDRRTNEKLFF. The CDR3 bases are TGTGCCAGTAGCCGAACCAAGGACAGGCGAACTAATGAAAAACTGTTTTTT.

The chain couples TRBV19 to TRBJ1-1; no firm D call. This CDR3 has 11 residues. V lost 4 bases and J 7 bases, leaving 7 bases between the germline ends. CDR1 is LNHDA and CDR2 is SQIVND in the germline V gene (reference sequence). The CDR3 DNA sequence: TGTGCCAGTAGTAAACTTTATGAAGCTTTCTTT. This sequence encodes CASSKLYEAFF.

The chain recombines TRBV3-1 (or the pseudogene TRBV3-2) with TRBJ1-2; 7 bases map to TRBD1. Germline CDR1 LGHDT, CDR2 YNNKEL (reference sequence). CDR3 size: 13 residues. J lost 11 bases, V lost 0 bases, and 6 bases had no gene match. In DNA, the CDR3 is TGTGCCAGCAGCCAAGATGATCCAGGGGGGTACACCTTC. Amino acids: CASSQDDPGGYTF.